Listed here is a single T cell receptor (beta chain). Its antigen has not been determined. No much larger clone is present one base from it, and per-base qualities are unavailable. Trimming takes 3 bases off V and 6 bases off J; junction bases not matched to a gene: 8. Taken from cysteine to phenylalanine, the CDR3 has 15 residues. The entry retains the CDR3 DNA only, 45 bases that are in frame from base 1. CDR1 MRHNA and CDR2 SNTAGT were looked up in the germline V gene. To be selected, patients needed enough residual fresh-frozen tumor tissue and more than two years of available survival data. An isocitrate dehydrogenase mutation was not carried by any of the glioblastoma patients, although molecular status was otherwise variable. PBMC were collected before vaccination, two weeks after the third vaccination, and at tumor progression if tumor progression occurred. Genomic DNA was extracted with the Qiagen DNeasy Blood extraction Kit.

The sample originates from a study of glioma-infiltrating T cells after dendritic cell vaccination (dated by TCRdb to 2016 to 2017). With regard to the full study: A cohort of 15 glioblastoma patients from Phase I and II dendritic cell vaccination trials was included, of whom 9 were newly diagnosed and 6 had recurrent disease. Tumor-infiltrating lymphocyte content was quantified and tumor and blood repertoires were compared in dendritic cell-vaccinated glioblastoma patients by deep sequencing of TCR beta CDR3 regions. Between 2003 and 2012, the patients were given dendritic cell vaccination pulsed with autologous tumor lysate. TCR sequencing metrics, including TIL content and tumor-blood repertoire overlap, were correlated with survival after dendritic cell vaccination. The vaccine was prepared from monocyte-derived dendritic cells that were cultured for 6 to 7 days with IL-4 and GM-CSF and then pulsed overnight with autologous tumor lysate. Three intradermal dendritic cell vaccine injections were administered to patients at biweekly intervals in the arm below the axilla. Here is what the overall study found, with its caveats: The cohort was small and heterogeneous, only a few patients had full blood and tumor sets, and even fewer had initial-recurrent tumor pairs. No direct relationship between TCR clonality and survival was found, suggesting that a diverse polyclonal response may matter. The response model built on TCR overlap across three groups was characterized as speculative, with prospective validation still needed. After dendritic cell vaccination, a higher estimated pretreatment TIL content predicted longer time to progression and longer overall survival.

Using the immunoSEQ assay, TCRB CDR3 regions were amplified from roughly 2 micrograms of genomic DNA, or from all available DNA when less than that was on hand. For multiplex PCR, 60 forward primers for TCR V beta segments and 13 reverse primers for J beta segments were used. Synthetic control templates were spiked into each sample at limiting dilution to estimate reads per starting template. The Illumina HiSeq System generated sequencing reads of 87 bp. The study's processing was this. PCR and sequencing errors were removed by merging closely related sequences with a nearest neighbor algorithm. TCR overlap was defined as the percentage of unique tumor TCR beta sequences that were also present in the same patient's peripheral blood. As stored in TCRdb, this immuneACCESS dataset retains in-frame rearrangements with V and J assigned. A fraction of the clones does not appear; measured against another copy, unresolved V genes explain less than half of the discrepancy, and the remainder lacks a known reason. The D gene and trimming were derived from the DNA, and the V and J assignments and clone size from that table. Within this sample are about 96,000 clones, with 79% of them counted one time only. 5.5% to 7% of the sample is in the top ten clones.

This specimen was blood, taken before dendritic cell vaccination. The V and J genes are TRBV6-4 and TRBJ2-1; TRBD1 agrees with 7 junctional bases. This receptor was taken from a human donor with glioblastoma. The encoded CDR3 is CASSEYRDSGNEQFF. The DNA is TGTGCCAGCAGTGAGTACAGGGACAGTGGCAATGAGCAGTTCTTC.